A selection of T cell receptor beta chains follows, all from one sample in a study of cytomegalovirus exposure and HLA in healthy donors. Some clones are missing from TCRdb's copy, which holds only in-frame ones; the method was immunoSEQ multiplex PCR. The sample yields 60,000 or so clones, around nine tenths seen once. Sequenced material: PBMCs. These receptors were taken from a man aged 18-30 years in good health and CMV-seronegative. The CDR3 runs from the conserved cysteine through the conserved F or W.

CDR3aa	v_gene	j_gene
CAWSVKSGIYEQFF	TRBV30	TRBJ2-1
CASSGVAGAPYTQYF	TRBV7-9	TRBJ2-3
CASSQPGQGVYEQYF	TRBV5-1	TRBJ2-7
CASRGVNTEAFF	TRBV2	TRBJ1-1
CASSTRTGDTEAFF	TRBV5-4	TRBJ1-1
CSFSWTSGGYEQYF	TRBV29-1	TRBJ2-7
CAWSRGLADSTDTQYF	TRBV30	TRBJ2-3
CASSQSPGGGYNEQFF	TRBV16	TRBJ2-1
CSVSRGQETQYF	TRBV29-1	TRBJ2-5
CASSLDGREVDTQYF	TRBV11-2	TRBJ2-3
CASRTSPWTEAFF	TRBV6-1	TRBJ1-1
CASSPGTGLYEKLFF	TRBV18	TRBJ1-4
CASSLRAGGPSEQFF	TRBV7-6	TRBJ2-1
CASSYDRYNYGYTF	TRBV6-5	TRBJ1-2
CASNEDRGDEQYF	TRBV28	TRBJ2-7
CASSSLLGVSYNEQFF	TRBV7-2	TRBJ2-1
CASSGSGSTDTQYF	TRBV10-2	TRBJ2-3
CASSPNGQGLNQPQHF	TRBV18	TRBJ1-5
CASSLYGGDGYTF	TRBV5-8	TRBJ1-2
CASRLQGYEQFF	TRBV7-9	TRBJ2-1
CASSPRTGYNEQFF	TRBV7-3	TRBJ2-1
CASSPLQGIRDNEQFF	TRBV28	TRBJ2-1
CASSAWTGAVTDTQYF	TRBV5-5	TRBJ2-3
CASRDDRDGQYF	TRBV6-1	TRBJ2-7
CASSVGRASPSSSYNEQFF	TRBV6-1	TRBJ2-1
CASSAGGWPKYF	TRBV9	TRBJ2-4
CAWKASGHYEQYF	TRBV30	TRBJ2-7
CASSPGSSGRPGTDTQYF	TRBV4-2	TRBJ2-3
CASSQTGDRVEQFF	TRBV16	TRBJ2-1
CASSPWGLTDTQYF	TRBV9	TRBJ2-3
CASSSLGQGRKLFF	TRBV28	TRBJ1-4
CASSRGGTEAFF	TRBV10-1	TRBJ1-1
CASSGDRISYEQYF	TRBV6-1	TRBJ2-7
CASSVTGTGDDEQYF	TRBV9	TRBJ2-7
CASSLYGRVIEKLFF	TRBV28	TRBJ1-4
CASSYSGREETQYF	TRBV28	TRBJ2-5
CASSSAGSPNSGEQYF	TRBV28	TRBJ2-7
CASSREFYEQYF	TRBV27	TRBJ2-7
CAWSRGGEQYF	TRBV30	TRBJ2-7
CASSNADGAPDTQYF	TRBV9	TRBJ2-3
CASSPGTGGPTEAFF	TRBV6-6	TRBJ1-1
CASRLTSGRTDTQYF	TRBV5-1	TRBJ2-3
CASSFLAGSYEQYF	TRBV5-6	TRBJ2-7
CATSREGQGRETQYF	TRBV15	TRBJ2-5
CASSLPSDRVETQYF	TRBV4-1	TRBJ2-5
CASSSGTSGSSYEQYF	TRBV7-9	TRBJ2-7
CASSPEPLRQGAPAFF	TRBV9	TRBJ1-1
CASSSIDSSQETQYF	TRBV28	TRBJ2-5